These T cell receptor beta chains were read from a single sample in a study of T cells in Graves' hyperthyroidism and ophthalmopathy. TCRdb ran MiXCR on the multiplex PCR reads and lists one entry per CDR3 protein. This table holds 500,000 to 800,000 distinct CDR3 sequences, about 14% found once. The sequencing input was blood. The receptor source for this set is a woman between 45 and 60 years old with Graves' ophthalmopathy. Both conserved end residues are trimmed from each CDR3. Each record gives: V gene, J gene, clone size, CDR3 protein. Rows may omit the clone size; those that give it use once, few, many or a size class.

V: TRBV14
J: TRBJ2-3
size: few
CDR3: ASSNRAGGTDTQY

V: TRBV5-6
J: TRBJ2-1
size: many
CDR3: ASSLVRQGHNEQF

V: TRBV6-2/TRBV6-3
J: TRBJ2-5
size: -
CDR3: ASSYGMYQETQY

V: TRBV28
J: TRBJ2-1
size: many
CDR3: ASSSSGRKQF

V: TRBV3-1
J: TRBJ2-1
size: few
CDR3: ASSYTSSYNEQF

V: TRBV5-1
J: TRBJ2-7
size: many
CDR3: ASSLEGGRAAEQY

V: TRBV5-1
J: TRBJ1-4
size: few
CDR3: ASSFLGGGEKLF

V: TRBV7-9
J: TRBJ2-2
size: many
CDR3: ASSLMGRGRETGELF

V: TRBV7-9
J: TRBJ2-6
size: -
CDR3: ASSPIGANVLT

V: TRBV5-1
J: TRBJ2-7
size: many
CDR3: ASSPSSGRAYEQY

V: TRBV9
J: TRBJ2-1
size: few
CDR3: ASSVGKREDEQF

V: TRBV3-1
J: TRBJ2-1
size: many
CDR3: ASSYTSGSMNEQF

V: TRBV5-1
J: TRBJ2-7
size: many
CDR3: ASSLEGVGWYEQY

V: TRBV3-1
J: TRBJ2-7
size: -
CDR3: ASSQDLLSNSYEQY

V: TRBV5-6
J: TRBJ2-2
size: many
CDR3: ASSFNANTGELF